Presented here are 28 T cell receptor beta chains from one specimen sequenced in a study of blood T cell repertoires in COVID-19. Profiled with immunoSEQ multiplex PCR; TCRdb holds only in-frame clones, not every one. Among 130,000 to 150,000 clones listed, about 84% were seen once. The sequencing sample was made of peripheral blood. These receptors all stem from a human donor in a cohort sampled during active COVID-19.

This clone was observed a handful of times. The V and J genes are TRBV20-1 and TRBJ1-2, with a possible D match to TRBD1 (5 bases). This CDR3 has 14 residues. V lost 3 bases, J lost 8 bases, and 19 bases lay in between. Germline values: CDR1 DFQATT, CDR2 SNEGSKA (reference sequence). The CDR3 loop is CSASHRLGFGGYTF. The CDR3 region has the DNA TGCAGTGCTAGTCACAGGTTGGGTTTCGGCGGCTACACCTTC.

The V and J genes are TRBV3-1 (or the pseudogene TRBV3-2) and TRBJ2-5, with TRBD2 identical over 7 bases. The germline gives CDR1 LGHDT, CDR2 YNNKEL (reference sequence). The V segment lost 1 base and the J segment 14 bases; nucleotides outside the gene matches: 7. The CDR3 is made up of 12 amino acids. The CDR3 DNA reads as TGTGCCAGCAGCCAAGGCGGGAGCGGGGACTACTTC. It yields the protein CASSQGGSGDYF.

V gene TRBV19 combines with J gene TRBJ2-5; D unresolved. V lost 3 bases and J 2 bases, leaving 7 bases between the germline ends. The CDR3 is 13 amino acids. Germline CDR1 is LNHDA and CDR2 is SQIVND (reference sequence). The CDR3 region has the DNA TGTGCCAGTAGTATCAAGAGGCAAGAGACCCAGTACTTC. Its protein product is CASSIKRQETQYF.

This chain connects TRBV6-5 to TRBJ1-5; 7 nucleotides align to TRBD1. Germline lookup yields CDR1 MNHEY and CDR2 SVGAGI. The V and J ends lost 6 bases and 6 bases, in that order; junction bases with no gene match: 8. This CDR3 is 14 amino acids long. The CDR3 reads CASSYRDRTQPQHF. The CDR3 DNA reads TGTGCCAGCAGCTACCGGGACAGAACTCAGCCCCAGCATTTT.

The table lists this clone with a count of one. The CDR3 is CASSADRNTEAFF. Written as DNA, the CDR3 is TGTGCCAGCAGCGCGGACAGGAACACTGAAGCTTTCTTT. The rearrangement uses TRBV5-4 and TRBJ1-1; a weak D match, TRBD1 (6 bases). The CDR3 has 13 amino acids. The germline CDR1 and CDR2 sequences are SGHNT and YYREEE (reference sequence). The V gene lost 4 bases and the J gene lost 1 base, with 8 bases spanning the gap.

The gene calls are TRBV18 and TRBJ1-5; no firm D call. CDR1 and CDR2 (germline): KGHSH, LQKENI. This CDR3 is built from 13 residues. V shed 4 bases and J shed 3 bases, with 7 bases lying between them. CDR3 nucleotide sequence: TGTGCCAGCTCACAACAGATCAATCAGCCCCAGCATTTT. It codes for CASSQQINQPQHF.

This clone was detected only a few times. The chain employs TRBV18 and TRBJ2-7; D might be TRBD1 (6 bases). Germline-derived CDR1 and CDR2 are KGHSH and LQKENI. V was shortened by 5 bases and J by 3 bases, with 8 bases between the two germline ends. This CDR3 is 12 amino acids long. The DNA of the CDR3 is TGTGCCAGCTCAAAACAGGGCTACGAGCAGTACTTC. The encoded protein is CASSKQGYEQYF.

J is TRBJ1-6 and V is TRBV9, with TRBD1 identical over 7 bases. This CDR3 comprises 17 residues. In germline, CDR1 is SGDLS, CDR2 YYNGEE. V was pared by 0 bases and J by 13 bases, with 16 bases of the junction left unmatched. Here the CDR3 DNA reads TGTGCCAGCAGCGTAGGGACAGGCCCTACCTTATATGGGCCCCTCCACTTT. Translation: CASSVGTGPTLYGPLHF.

The chain combines TRBV11-2 with TRBJ1-2; D is perhaps TRBD1 (5 bases). The CDR3 spans 15 residues. Germline CDR1 reads SGHAT; CDR2 reads FQNNGV. V dropped 5 bases and J dropped 4 bases, with 17 bases sitting between them. The CDR3 nucleotides are TGTGCCAGCAGCACCCGGACGGGGGTTATCTATGGCTACACCTTC. Protein sequence: CASSTRTGVIYGYTF. The full variable domain, its missing parts supplied by reference TRBV11-2 and TRBJ1-2, is EAGVAQSPRYKIIEKRQSVAFWCNPISGHATLYWYQQILGQGPKLLIQFQNNGVVDDSQLPKDRFSAERLKGVDSTLKIQPAKLEDSAVYLCASSTRTGVIYGYTFGSGTRLTVV.

The chain combines TRBV19 with TRBJ1-5, with D possibly TRBD1 on 6 matching bases. CDR1 is LNHDA, CDR2 SQIVND, per germline (reference sequence). This CDR3 contains 16 residues. V dropped 4 bases and J dropped 10 bases, with 23 bases sitting between them. CDR3 region: CASSTLMTGRPTPQHF. As DNA, the CDR3 is TGTGCCAGTAGTACCCTTATGACAGGTCGTCCGACACCCCAGCATTTT.

V gene TRBV18 combines with J gene TRBJ1-5; D may be TRBD1 (6 bases). This CDR3 is 16 amino acids long. Germline CDR1 KGHSH, CDR2 LQKENI. Trimming left V 2 bases short and J 0 bases short, with 11 bases between. The CDR3 DNA is TGTGCCAGCTCACCAGTGACAGGCAATAGCAATCAGCCCCAGCATTTT. Its protein is CASSPVTGNSNQPQHF. The full variable domain, with the rest looked up from reference TRBV18 and TRBJ1-5, is NAGVMQNPRHLVRRRGQEARLRCSPMKGHSHVYWYRQLPEEGLKFMVYLQKENIIDESGMPKERFSAEFPKEGPSILRIQQVVRGDSAAYFCASSPVTGNSNQPQHFGDGTRLSIL.

This chain connects TRBV11-2 to TRBJ2-3, with D possibly matching TRBD2 (5 bases). This CDR3 has 14 residues. Germline lookup yields CDR1 SGHAT and CDR2 FQNNGV. With 1 base removed from V and 4 bases from J, the gap between germline ends came to 9 bases. CDR3 loop: CASSLGLKADTQYF. Written as DNA, the CDR3 is TGTGCCAGCAGCTTAGGACTAAAAGCAGATACGCAGTATTTT.

The chain uses TRBV6-6 and TRBJ2-7; D gene unclear. Trimming cost V 2 bases and J 0 bases, with 8 bases left between them. Looked up from germline, CDR1 is MNHNY and CDR2 is SVGAGI (reference sequence). The CDR3 covers 14 residues. The CDR3 here is CASSYGWASYEQYF. DNA of the CDR3: TGTGCCAGCAGTTACGGGTGGGCCTCCTACGAGCAGTACTTC.

CDR3 DNA sequence: TGTGCCAGCAGTGAATCGGCAGGAATGAACACTGAAGCTTTCTTT. This encodes CASSESAGMNTEAFF. This chain uses TRBV2 with TRBJ1-1, with D hard to call. The V end lost 2 bases, the J end lost 0 bases, and 10 bases lay between the germline ends. CDR3 length: 15 amino acids. The germline gives CDR1 SNHLY, CDR2 FYNNEI.

The chain combines TRBV19 with TRBJ2-6; 8 nucleotides line up with TRBD1. This CDR3 has 15 amino acids. V lost 6 bases and J lost 5; bases outside the gene matches: 6. Germline CDR1 and CDR2: LNHDA and SQIVND (reference sequence). The CDR3 loop is CASSLQGARANVLTF. The CDR3 nucleotides read TGTGCCAGTAGCCTCCAGGGGGCTAGGGCCAACGTCCTGACTTTC.

This clone showed up many times. This rearrangement joins TRBV7-6 to TRBJ1-5; tentatively, D is TRBD1 (6 bases). The CDR3 has 15 residues. The ends were cut back, 0 bases at V and 4 bases at J, with 10 bases in the middle. The germline gives CDR1 SGHVS, CDR2 FNYEAQ. The CDR3 protein is CASSLAGGGNQPQHF. The CDR3 DNA is TGTGCCAGCAGCTTAGCAGGGGGGGGAAATCAGCCCCAGCATTTT.

V and J are TRBV4-1 and TRBJ2-6; D is possibly TRBD1 (5 bases). Trimming removed 0 bases at V and 2 bases at J, with 17 bases between. The CDR3 loop spans 19 amino acids. Germline V gene sequence: CDR1 MGHRA, CDR2 YSYEKL. The CDR3 bases are TGCGCCAGCAGCCAAGATGAAGCAGGGTTATTGACTGGGGCCAACGTCCTGACTTTC. Translation: CASSQDEAGLLTGANVLTF.

The chain links TRBV12-5 to TRBJ2-3; D might be TRBD1 (5 bases). Germline assignment: CDR1 LGHNT and CDR2 FRNRAP. Trimming cost V 2 bases and J 4 bases, with 16 bases left between them. The CDR3 is made up of 16 amino acids. CDR3 loop: CASGLTGRVRPDTQYF. The DNA of the CDR3 is TGTGCTAGTGGTTTGACCGGCAGGGTTCGTCCAGATACGCAGTATTTT.

The gene calls are TRBV5-1 and TRBJ2-5; D is ambiguous. The CDR3 is 15 residues long. Germline V lookup: CDR1 SGHRS, CDR2 YFSETQ. With 0 bases removed from V and 4 bases from J, the gap between germline ends came to 13 bases. The CDR3: CASSLASGYPETQYF. CDR3 DNA sequence: TGCGCCAGCAGCTTGGCCTCCGGGTACCCAGAGACCCAGTACTTC.

This clone came up a few times. The CDR3 is CASRVEPNTEAFF. The CDR3 DNA reads as TGTGCCAGCAGAGTGGAGCCGAACACTGAAGCTTTCTTT. This sequence joins TRBV6-4 and TRBJ1-1; D uncertain. The CDR3 spans 13 residues. Trimming took 6 bases from V and 1 from J, leaving 9 bases between them. Germline loops: CDR1 MRHNA, CDR2 SNTAGT.

V is TRBV9 and J is TRBJ2-3; possible D gene TRBD2, 5 bases. Trimming stripped 3 bases from V and 4 bases from J, with 12 bases between. The CDR3 totals 14 residues. Per the germline V gene, CDR1 is SGDLS and CDR2 is YYNGEE. The CDR3 nucleotides are TGTGCCAGCAGCGAGATGCTAGCAGCAGATACGCAGTATTTT. Protein: CASSEMLAADTQYF.

The J gene is TRBJ1-1, the V gene TRBV25-1; D is unresolved. The V end was cut by 2 bases, the J end by 4 bases, with 5 bases between. CDR3 size: 12 residues. Germline-derived CDR1 and CDR2 are MGHDK and SYGVNS. The CDR3 loop reads CASSERGTEAFF. The CDR3 DNA sequence: TGTGCCAGCAGTGAACGGGGCACTGAAGCTTTCTTT.

The V and J genes are TRBV7-3 and TRBJ2-3; 10 nucleotides line up with TRBD2. The germline V gene encodes CDR1 SGHTA and CDR2 FQGTGA. This CDR3 has 14 amino acids. V lost 6 bases to trimming and J lost 2 bases; unmatched junction nucleotides: 2. CDR3 nucleotide sequence: TGTGCCAGCAGTCTAGCGGGGGTCACAGATACGCAGTATTTT. This sequence encodes CASSLAGVTDTQYF.

The chain carries TRBV28 and TRBJ1-2; D gene ambiguous. The V gene's germline CDR1 is MDHEN and CDR2 SYDVKM. This CDR3 spans 13 amino acids. V shed 5 bases and J shed 1 base, with 8 bases lying between them. The DNA for the CDR3 is TGTGCCAGCAGTCTAGCGGGTAACTATGGCTACACCTTC. It codes for CASSLAGNYGYTF.

Regarding this clone: The germline gene is not matched at one end of the junction; a read error may be the cause. As DNA, the CDR3 is TGCGCCAGCAGCCAAGATTACAGTACCTACGAGCAGTGCTTC. This codes for CASSQDYSTYEQCF. The rearrangement uses TRBV4-3 and TRBJ2-7; D not resolved. The germline gives CDR1 LGHNA, CDR2 YSLEER. The CDR3 has 14 residues.

The V gene is TRBV4-3, the J gene TRBJ2-1, with D perhaps TRBD1 (7 bases). The V gene lost 5 bases and the J gene lost 8 bases, with 19 bases spanning the gap. Germline V gene lookup returns CDR1 LGHNA and CDR2 YSLEER. This CDR3 has 15 residues. CDR3 nucleotides: TGCGCCAGCAGCGTAGGCATCACAGGGGACTATGAGCAGTTCTTC. Protein product: CASSVGITGDYEQFF.

This chain joins TRBV6-5 and TRBJ1-2; 8 bases agree with TRBD1. J lost 6 bases, V lost 4 bases, and 4 bases had no gene match. Germline V lookup: CDR1 MNHEY, CDR2 SVGAGI. The CDR3 contains 13 residues. The DNA of the CDR3 is TGTGCCAGCAGTTTTAACAGGGGGGATGGCTACACCTTC. Translating it yields CASSFNRGDGYTF.

The chain employs TRBV12-3 or TRBV12-4 and TRBJ2-7, with a weak D call TRBD1 (6 bases). This CDR3 comprises 13 residues. Trimming cost V 6 bases and J 4 bases, with 13 bases left between them. Here the CDR3 reads CASRHPQGYEQYF. Written as DNA, the CDR3 is TGTGCCAGCAGGCACCCGCAGGGGTACGAGCAGTACTTC.